This entry describes one TCR beta chain. Which antigen it targets is not known. No much larger clonotype is one base removed from it; base qualities were not supplied. V gives up 5 bases and J gives up 0 bases, and the segment between their germline ends measures 7 bases. The CDR3 goes from the cysteine to the phenylalanine over 14 residues. The retained sequence is limited to the CDR3, 42 bases, with the frame set at the first base. CDR1 is given as SGHTA and CDR2 as FQGTGA, both from the germline V gene. Each donor gave one peripheral blood draw, roughly 110 mL on average, collected into heparinised tubes. Using a panel that included CD45RO, CCR7, CD25, CD127, CD95 and CD27, naive, central memory, regulatory and stem cell-like memory CD4+ T cells were sorted on a BD FACSAria II. Purity was above 95% for every sorted population. PBMCs were isolated immediately by Lymphoprep density gradient centrifugation and stained directly without culture. So that batch effects would be minimized, each experiment stained and sorted samples in pairs, pairing one healthy donor with one patient.

The entire isolated RNA was reverse transcribed using the High Capacity cDNA Reverse Transcription Kit, and thus expressed TCRB transcripts were sequenced. Deep immunoSEQ sequencing was performed on naive, central memory and regulatory T cell samples, with an average of roughly 3.3 million total reads per sample. Sorted cells were lysed in RLT buffer and RNA was extracted with DNase-treated RNeasy Micro or Mini kits, depending on cell number. To prevent cross-contamination, every cell subset was processed on its own, while patient and healthy donor samples were processed together. Using the immunoSEQ multiplex PCR, TCRB sequences were amplified from cDNA into 87-bp fragments spanning the CDR3 region. The amplicons were sequenced using the Illumina HiSeq platform. As for how the authors treated the data: PCR bias was computationally corrected using synthetic template baselines, reads within Hamming distance 2 were collapsed, and singletons that could not be merged were discarded. Reads were aligned against IMGT so that V, D and J genes, CDR3 length and insertions or deletions at six rearrangement sites could be assigned. Clonotype counts were normalized to sorted cell number within each subset before computing true diversity and Gini coefficients with the tcR R package. The overlap coefficient, calculated on TCRB nucleotide sequences, was used to quantify repertoire sharing. As a proxy for the pre-selection repertoire, out-of-frame TCRB sequences from naive cells were analyzed. TCRdb obtained this table from immuneACCESS and retained in-frame rearrangements with V and J assigned. These tables miss some clones; where compared with another copy, unresolved V genes account for less than half of the shortfall, and the remainder is unexplained. The V and J calls and clone size are taken from that table; D and trimming were inferred from the DNA. Present in this sample are under 450,000 clones, around 14% of which were seen just once. The ten largest clones capture roughly 0.04% of the sample.

These data come from a study of beta chain features in type 1 diabetes (dated by TCRdb to between 2018 and 2020). A note on the overall study: No differences in mean age, gender distribution, total cell number or subset yield were found between patients and healthy donors. In the study, TCRB repertoires of sorted circulating CD4+ T cell subsets from recently diagnosed type 1 diabetes patients were compared with those of matched healthy donors. A total of under 140,000,000 sorted cells were examined across all samples, and the number of cells per subset was strongly correlated with RNA yield. Regulatory and stem cell-like memory subsets were obtained from only 8 patients and roughly 8 healthy donors, while naive and central memory subsets were obtained from all 30 or so donors. Summary of the overall study and its limitations: Type 1 diabetes patients showed a moderate but significant shortening of TCRB CDR3 length in all four CD4+ subsets. Fewer insertions and more nucleotide deletions at VDJ recombination sites were observed in patients with type 1 diabetes, implying thymic rearrangement abnormalities. Sequencing cDNA rather than genomic DNA could over-represent highly expressing activated cells, although activation and CD3 levels did not differ between groups. Shorter templates might be favored by PCR, yet because patient and control samples were amplified and corrected together, any such skew would affect both groups equally. HLA sub-analyses involved small numbers of individuals, so any influence of HLA type on TCRB rearrangement remained unresolved. Naive, central memory and regulatory TCRB repertoires appeared more similar among patients than among healthy donors.

The receptor was derived from a man aged 30-40 years in good health. The V and J segments used are TRBV7-3 and TRBJ2-2; the D region possibly corresponds to TRBD1 (6 bases align). The sample taken for sequencing was naive CD4+ T cells from blood. The intended sense of this specimen's cell subset or site label: true naive CD4+ T cells. The CDR3 sequence is CASSQGTNTGELFF. The DNA reads as follows: TGTGCCAGCAGCCAGGGGACGAACACCGGGGAGCTGTTTTTT.